The present TCR beta chain was sequenced within a study of response to subunit inactivated influenza vaccine. This clonotype was seen at least ten times. Its specificity is not known. V was shortened by 4 bases and J by 6 bases, with 11 bases between the two germline ends. This CDR3 spans 13 amino acids. The study's findings and limits: The authors offered the suggestion that each seasonal influenza vaccination recruits few new T cells.

TCRdb independently ran MiXCR on the RT-PCR reads; one entry per CDR3 protein. This table holds around 540,000 distinct CDR3 sequences, around 11% found once. This chain joins TRBV12-3 or TRBV12-4 and TRBJ2-3; D gene unclear. The source is a man between 45 and 60 years old who received an inactivated influenza vaccine. Specimen: PBMCs from blood, collected on the day of vaccination. The CDR3 here is CASSSLLGDTQYF. The DNA of the CDR3 is TGTGCCAGCAGTTCCCTCCTTGGGGATACGCAGTATTTT.